This T cell receptor (beta chain) stems from a study of kidney transplant recipient with SARS-CoV-2 infection. TCRdb re-derived calls from the reads in MiXCR, one entry per CDR3 protein. The table has about 250,000 distinct CDR3 sequences, under 30% seen once. There are 17 residues in the CDR3. The germline V and J ends were trimmed by 4 bases and 4 bases, with 22 bases remaining between them. The chain links TRBV12-3 or TRBV12-4 to TRBJ1-2; D is undetermined. The sample was a blood sample, taken at baseline and on day 111 from a kidney transplant recipient. This clonotype was sampled from a young adult male patient who had COVID-19 and was a kidney transplant recipient. Part of the T cell pool may stem from the graft donor. CDR3: CASSCESSFRKTYGYTF. The CDR3 nucleotides read TGTGCCAGCAGTTGTGAATCCAGCTTCCGAAAGACCTATGGCTACACCTTC.